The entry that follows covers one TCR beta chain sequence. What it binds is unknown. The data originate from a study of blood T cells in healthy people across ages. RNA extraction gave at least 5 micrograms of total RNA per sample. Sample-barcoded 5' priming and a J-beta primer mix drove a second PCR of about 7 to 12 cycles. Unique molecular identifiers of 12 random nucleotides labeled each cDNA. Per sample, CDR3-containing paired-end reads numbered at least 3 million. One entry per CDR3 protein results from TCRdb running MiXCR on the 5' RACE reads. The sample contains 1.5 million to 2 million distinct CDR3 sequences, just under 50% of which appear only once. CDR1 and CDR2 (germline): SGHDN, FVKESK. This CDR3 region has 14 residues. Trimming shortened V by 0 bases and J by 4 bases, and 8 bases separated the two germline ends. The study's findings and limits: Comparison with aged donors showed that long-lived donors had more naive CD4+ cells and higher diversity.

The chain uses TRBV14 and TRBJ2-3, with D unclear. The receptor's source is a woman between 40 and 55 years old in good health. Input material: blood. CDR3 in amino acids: CASSQDWPPDTQYF. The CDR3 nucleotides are TGTGCCAGCAGCCAAGATTGGCCCCCAGATACGCAGTATTTT. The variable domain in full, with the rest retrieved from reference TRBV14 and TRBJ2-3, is EAGVTQFPSHSVIEKGQTVTLRCDPISGHDNLYWYRRVMGKEIKFLLHFVKESKQDESGMPNNRFLAERTGGTYSTLKVQPAELEDSGVYFCASSQDWPPDTQYFGPGTRLTVL.